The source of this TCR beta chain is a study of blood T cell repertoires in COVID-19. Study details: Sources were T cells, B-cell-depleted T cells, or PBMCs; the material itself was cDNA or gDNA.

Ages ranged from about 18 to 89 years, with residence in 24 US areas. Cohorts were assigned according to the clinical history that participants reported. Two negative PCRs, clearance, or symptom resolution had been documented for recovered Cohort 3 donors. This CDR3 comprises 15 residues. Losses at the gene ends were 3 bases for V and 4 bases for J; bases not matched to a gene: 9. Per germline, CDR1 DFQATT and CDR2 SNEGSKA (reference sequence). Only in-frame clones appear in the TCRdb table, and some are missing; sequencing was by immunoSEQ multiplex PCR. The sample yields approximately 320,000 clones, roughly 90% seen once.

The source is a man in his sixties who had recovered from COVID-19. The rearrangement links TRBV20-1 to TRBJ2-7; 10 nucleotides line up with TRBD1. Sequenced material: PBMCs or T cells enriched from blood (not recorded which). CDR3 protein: CSASHDRGRSYEQYF. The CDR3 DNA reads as TGCAGTGCTAGTCATGACAGGGGGCGCTCGTACGAGCAGTACTTC.